One sample yielded the 9 T cell receptor beta chains listed below, sequenced in a study of blood T cell repertoires in COVID-19. Profiled with immunoSEQ multiplex PCR; TCRdb holds only in-frame clones, not every one. This sample has over 20,000 clones, with more than 80% found just once. Sequenced: peripheral blood. These receptors were obtained from a human donor in a cohort sampled during active COVID-19.

The chain uses TRBV6-5 and TRBJ1-1; D gene uncertain. CDR1 MNHEY and CDR2 SVGAGI come from the germline V gene. The CDR3 is 12 amino acids. V was trimmed by 5 bases and J by 5 bases, leaving 9 bases between them. CDR3 region: CASSRVGTEAFF. DNA of the CDR3: TGTGCCAGCAGTCGGGTCGGAACTGAAGCTTTCTTT.

The genes are TRBV19 and TRBJ1-4; D unresolved. Germline lookup yields CDR1 LNHDA and CDR2 SQIVND (reference sequence). The CDR3 is 16 amino acids. With 7 bases removed from V and 1 base from J, the gap between germline ends came to 16 bases. DNA of the CDR3: TGTGCCAGTAAAGCCTCTCCAACGGGAACTAATGAAAAACTGTTTTTT. Translation: CASKASPTGTNEKLFF.

The chain has TRBV7-9 and TRBJ2-1; 10 nucleotides agree with TRBD2. Germline V gene sequence: CDR1 SEHNR, CDR2 FQNEAQ (reference sequence). The J segment lost 6 bases and the V segment lost 5 bases, leaving 7 bases of the junction unmatched. This CDR3 has 15 amino acids. CDR3: CASSPSGSLANEQFF. DNA of the CDR3: TGTGCCAGCAGCCCTAGCGGGAGCCTGGCCAATGAGCAGTTCTTC.

This chain joins TRBV11-2 and TRBJ2-3; D remains unclear. The CDR3 sequence is 14 residues long. Trimming stripped 2 bases from V and 1 base from J, with 7 bases between. Germline V gene lookup returns CDR1 SGHAT and CDR2 FQNNGV. CDR3 nucleotide sequence: TGTGCCAGCAGCTTAATCCAGGGCACAGATACGCAGTATTTT. It is translated as CASSLIQGTDTQYF.

The gene calls are TRBV28 and TRBJ2-2; a possible D gene is TRBD1 (7 bases). Germline loops: CDR1 MDHEN, CDR2 SYDVKM. CDR3 length: 14 residues. The CDR3 DNA follows: TGTGCGACAGGGTCAGACGGAGGGACCGGGGAGCTGTTTTTT. Amino acid sequence: CATGSDGGTGELFF. The full variable domain, rest sourced from reference TRBV28 and TRBJ2-2, is DVKVTQSSRYLVKRTGEKVFLECVQDMDHENMFWYRQDPGLGLRLIYFSYDVKMKEKGDIPEGYSVSREKKERFSLILESASTNQTSMYLCATGSDGGTGELFFGEGSRLTVL.

This clone showed up just once. Here the CDR3 reads CASSLSGQDRVYEQYF. DNA of the CDR3: TGTGCCAGCAGTTTATCGGGACAGGACAGGGTATACGAGCAGTACTTC. This chain connects TRBV27 to TRBJ2-7, with TRBD1 matching over 8 bases. The trim removed 0 bases at V and 4 bases at J, leaving 8 bases unmatched. The CDR3 spans 16 residues. Per germline, CDR1 MNHEY and CDR2 SMNVEV (reference sequence).

V usage is TRBV7-6 and J usage is TRBJ1-2; D not certain. The CDR3 contains 15 residues. Germline V gives CDR1 SGHVS, CDR2 FNYEAQ. The V and J ends lost 0 bases and 6 bases respectively, with 14 bases between them. Here the CDR3 reads CASSLAAADVNGYTF. The CDR3 region has the DNA TGTGCCAGCAGCTTAGCGGCAGCGGACGTGAATGGCTACACCTTC.

This chain joins TRBV5-1 and TRBJ2-2; weak D call: TRBD1 (5 bases). Trimming took off 4 bases at V and 0 bases at J, with 13 bases between the two ends. The CDR3 consists of 16 residues. Germline V CDR1 and CDR2: SGHRS, YFSETQ. The CDR3 DNA is TGCGCCAGCAGCATCAGGGCGCAAACGAACACCGGGGAGCTGTTTTTT. Protein sequence: CASSIRAQTNTGELFF.

The chain uses TRBV24-1 and TRBJ1-6; TRBD1 is a possible D gene (6 bases). This CDR3 spans 14 amino acids. From germline, CDR1 is KGHDR and CDR2 SFDVKD. V shed 9 bases and J shed 0 bases, with 8 bases lying between them. The chain's CDR3 is CATQGSSYNSPLHF. The DNA for the CDR3 is TGTGCCACCCAGGGGAGCTCCTATAATTCACCCCTCCACTTT.